This entry describes one T cell receptor (beta chain). Its antigen is unidentified. With 600 ng used per sample, the template was genomic DNA from bulk tumor. The authors collected several far-apart biopsies from each primary tumor during surgery. Patients had untreated, newly diagnosed non-small cell lung cancer and underwent curative surgery. It was newly diagnosed non-small cell lung cancer patients having surgery with curative intent who served as donors. In a multiplex PCR, 32 V and 13 J primers amplified TCR beta CDR3. Each CDR3 protein is one row after TCRdb ran MiXCR on the multiplex PCR reads. Found here are 10,000 to 13,000 distinct CDR3 sequences, 25% to 35% of them singletons; the top ten hold roughly 8.1%. Trimming took off 0 bases at V and 0 bases at J, with 9 bases between the two ends. Per germline, CDR1 SGHRS and CDR2 YFSETQ. The CDR3 is 16 amino acids. This sample was taken from a study of immune heterogeneity within non-small cell lung tumors. Findings and limits, study-wide: Largely different high-frequency T-cell receptor beta clonotypes were found between individual patients. Local T-cell clonality correlated moderately but significantly with local tumor mutational burden (R roughly 0.35).

The receptor's source is a woman between 55 and 75 years old with non-small cell lung cancer. The specimen sequenced was lung tumor tissue. The genes are TRBV5-1 and TRBJ1-4; D is possibly TRBD1 (5 bases). The CDR3 DNA follows: TGCGCCAGCAGCTTGGCCTCGGGGGCAACTAATGAAAAACTGTTTTTT. Amino acids: CASSLASGATNEKLFF. The whole variable domain, filled in from reference TRBV5-1 and TRBJ1-4, reads KAGVTQTPRYLIKTRGQQVTLSCSPISGHRSVSWYQQTPGQGLQFLFEYFSETQRNKGNFPGRFSGRQFSNSRSEMNVSTLELGDSALYLCASSLASGATNEKLFFGSGTQLSVL.